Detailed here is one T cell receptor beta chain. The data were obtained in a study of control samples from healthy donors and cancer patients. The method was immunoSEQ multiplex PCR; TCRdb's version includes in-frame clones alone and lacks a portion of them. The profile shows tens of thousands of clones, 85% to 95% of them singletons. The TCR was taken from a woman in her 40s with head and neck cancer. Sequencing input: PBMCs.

The DNA of the CDR3 is TGCGCCAGCAGCTGGGGATTAAGAGGGACGGAGAATGAAAAACTGTTTTTT. This translates into CASSWGLRGTENEKLFF. This chain links TRBV5-1 with TRBJ1-4; D possibly corresponds to TRBD1 (5 bases). Trimming cost V 3 bases and J 5 bases, with 20 bases left between them. CDR1 and CDR2 (germline): SGHRS, YFSETQ. The CDR3 has 17 residues.